This T cell receptor beta chain was documented in a study of T-cell reconstitution after alpha-beta-depleted transplantation in children. This sample's TCRbeta library carried unique molecular identifier barcodes. TCRdb re-called the PCR reads with MiXCR, one entry per CDR3 protein. The sample gives around 380,000 distinct CDR3 sequences, roughly a tenth of which show up once; 5% to 6.5% is in the top ten. The CDR3 length is 15 residues. Trimming removed 0 bases at V and 1 base at J, with 9 bases between. Germline V gives CDR1 SNHLY, CDR2 FYNNEI. The source was PBMCs from the stem cell graft donor, collected from the stem cell graft. V and J are TRBV2 and TRBJ1-1, with D maybe TRBD1 (5 bases). The sequence derives from a human donor who donated a stem cell graft to a child with acute myeloid leukemia. CDR3 sequence (DNA): TGTGCCAGCAGTGAAGCCGGGACTAGGAACACTGAAGCTTTCTTT. Its translation: CASSEAGTRNTEAFF. Filled out from reference TRBV2 and TRBJ1-1, the complete variable domain reads EPEVTQTPSHQVTQMGQEVILRCVPISNHLYFYWYRQILGQKVEFLVSFYNNEISEKSEIFDDQFSVERPDGSNFTLKIRSTKLEDSAMYFCASSEAGTRNTEAFFGQGTRLTVV.